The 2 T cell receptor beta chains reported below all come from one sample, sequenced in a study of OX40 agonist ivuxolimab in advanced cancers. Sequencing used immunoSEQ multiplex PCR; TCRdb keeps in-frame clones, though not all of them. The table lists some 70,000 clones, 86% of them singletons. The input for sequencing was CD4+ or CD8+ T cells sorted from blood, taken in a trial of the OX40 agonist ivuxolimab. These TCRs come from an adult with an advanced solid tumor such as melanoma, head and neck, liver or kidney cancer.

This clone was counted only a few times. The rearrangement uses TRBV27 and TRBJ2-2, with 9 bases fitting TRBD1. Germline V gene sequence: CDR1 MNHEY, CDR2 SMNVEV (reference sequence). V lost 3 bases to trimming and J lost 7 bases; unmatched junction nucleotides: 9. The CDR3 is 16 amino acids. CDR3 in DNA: TGTGCCAGCAGTTTGTGGGGGACAGGGAGGATCGGGGAGCTGTTTTTT. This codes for CASSLWGTGRIGELFF.

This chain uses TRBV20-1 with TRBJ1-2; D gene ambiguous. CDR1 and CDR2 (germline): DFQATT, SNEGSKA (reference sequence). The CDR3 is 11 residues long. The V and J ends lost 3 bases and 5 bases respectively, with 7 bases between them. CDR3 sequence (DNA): TGCAGTGCTAGCCCCCTTTATGGCTACACCTTC. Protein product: CSASPLYGYTF.